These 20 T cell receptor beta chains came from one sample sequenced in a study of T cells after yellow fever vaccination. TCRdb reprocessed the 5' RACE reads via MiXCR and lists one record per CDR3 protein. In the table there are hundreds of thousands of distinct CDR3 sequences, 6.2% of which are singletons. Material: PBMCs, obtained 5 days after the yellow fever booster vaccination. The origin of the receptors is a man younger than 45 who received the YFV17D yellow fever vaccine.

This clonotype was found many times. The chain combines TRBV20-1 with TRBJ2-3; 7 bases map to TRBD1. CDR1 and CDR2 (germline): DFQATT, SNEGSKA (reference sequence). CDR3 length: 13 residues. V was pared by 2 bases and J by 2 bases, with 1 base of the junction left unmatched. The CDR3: CSARRGPTDTQYF. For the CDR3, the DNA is TGCAGTGCTAGAAGGGGGCCCACAGATACGCAGTATTTT.

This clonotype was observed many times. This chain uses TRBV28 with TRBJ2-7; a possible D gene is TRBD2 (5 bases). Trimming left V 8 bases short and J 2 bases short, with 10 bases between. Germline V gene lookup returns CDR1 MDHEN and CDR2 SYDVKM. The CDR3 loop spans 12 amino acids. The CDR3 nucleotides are TGTGCCAGCCAAAGGGAGACCTACGAGCAGTACTTC. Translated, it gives CASQRETYEQYF.

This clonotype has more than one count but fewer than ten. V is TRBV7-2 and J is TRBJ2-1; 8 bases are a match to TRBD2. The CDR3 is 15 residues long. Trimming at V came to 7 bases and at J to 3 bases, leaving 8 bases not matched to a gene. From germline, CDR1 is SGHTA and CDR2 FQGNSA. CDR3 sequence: CASTTLTSVYNEQFF. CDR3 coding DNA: TGTGCCAGCACCACCCTGACTAGCGTCTACAATGAGCAGTTCTTC.

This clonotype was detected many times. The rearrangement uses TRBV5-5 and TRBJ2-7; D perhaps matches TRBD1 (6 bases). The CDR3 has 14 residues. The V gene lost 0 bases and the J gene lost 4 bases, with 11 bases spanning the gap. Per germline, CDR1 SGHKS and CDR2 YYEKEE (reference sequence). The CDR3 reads CASSLDRAWYEQYF. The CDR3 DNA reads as TGTGCCAGCAGCTTGGACAGGGCTTGGTACGAGCAGTACTTC.

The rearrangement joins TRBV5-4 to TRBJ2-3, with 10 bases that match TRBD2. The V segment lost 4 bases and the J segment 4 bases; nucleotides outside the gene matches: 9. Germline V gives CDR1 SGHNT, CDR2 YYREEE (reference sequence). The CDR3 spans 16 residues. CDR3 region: CASSKLTSGIADTQYF. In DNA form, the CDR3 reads TGTGCCAGCAGCAAACTTACTAGCGGGATTGCAGATACGCAGTATTTT. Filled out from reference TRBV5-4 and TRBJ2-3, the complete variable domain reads ETGVTQSPTHLIKTRGQQVTLRCSSQSGHNTVSWYQQALGQGPQFIFQYYREEENGRGNFPPRFSGLQFPNYSSELNVNALELDDSALYLCASSKLTSGIADTQYFGPGTRLTVL.

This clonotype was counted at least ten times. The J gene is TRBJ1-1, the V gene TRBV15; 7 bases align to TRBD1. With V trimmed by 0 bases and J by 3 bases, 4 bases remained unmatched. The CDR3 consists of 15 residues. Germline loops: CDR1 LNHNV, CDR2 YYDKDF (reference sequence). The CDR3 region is CATSRDTGVDTEAFF. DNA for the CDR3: TGTGCCACCAGCAGAGATACAGGGGTTGACACTGAAGCTTTCTTT.

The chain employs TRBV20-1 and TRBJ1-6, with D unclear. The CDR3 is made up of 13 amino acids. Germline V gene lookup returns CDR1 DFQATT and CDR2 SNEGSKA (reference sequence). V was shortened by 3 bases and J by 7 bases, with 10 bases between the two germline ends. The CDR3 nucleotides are TGCAGTGCTAGCCCCGGGAGCAATTCACCCCTCCACTTT. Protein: CSASPGSNSPLHF.

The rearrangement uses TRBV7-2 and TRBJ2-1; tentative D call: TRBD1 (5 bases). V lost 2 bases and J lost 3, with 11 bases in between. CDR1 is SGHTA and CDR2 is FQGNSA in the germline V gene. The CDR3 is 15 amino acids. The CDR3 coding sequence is TGTGCCAGCAGCTTAAATGACGACAGCTACAATGAGCAGTTCTTC. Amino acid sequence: CASSLNDDSYNEQFF.

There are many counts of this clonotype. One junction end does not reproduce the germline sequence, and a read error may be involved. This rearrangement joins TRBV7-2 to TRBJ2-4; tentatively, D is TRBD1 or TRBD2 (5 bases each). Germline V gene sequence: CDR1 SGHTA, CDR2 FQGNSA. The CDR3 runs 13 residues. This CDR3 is CASSPSGEGIPDF. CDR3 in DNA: TGTGCCAGCAGCCCCTCCGGCGAGGGGATCCCTGACTTC. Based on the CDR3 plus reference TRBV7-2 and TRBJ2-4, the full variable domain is GAGVSQSPSNKVTEKGKDVELRCDPISGHTALYWYRQSLGQGLEFLIYFQGNSAPDKSGLPSDRFSAERTGGSVSTLTIQRTQQEDSAVYLCASSPSGEGIPDFGAGTRLSVL.

In DNA form, the CDR3 reads TGTGCCAGCAGTTTGGGTGCTGGCGCGAACACCGGGGAGCTGTTTTTT. Translated, it gives CASSLGAGANTGELFF. The chain carries TRBV12-3 or TRBV12-4 and TRBJ2-2; no definite D call. Trimming shortened V by 3 bases and J by 0 bases, and 11 bases separated the two germline ends. The CDR3 has 16 residues.

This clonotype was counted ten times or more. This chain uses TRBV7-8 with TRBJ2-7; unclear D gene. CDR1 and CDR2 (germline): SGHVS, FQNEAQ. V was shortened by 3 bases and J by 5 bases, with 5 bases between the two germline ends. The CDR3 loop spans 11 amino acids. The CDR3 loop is CASSLENEQYF. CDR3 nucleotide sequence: TGTGCCAGCAGCTTGGAAAACGAGCAGTACTTC.

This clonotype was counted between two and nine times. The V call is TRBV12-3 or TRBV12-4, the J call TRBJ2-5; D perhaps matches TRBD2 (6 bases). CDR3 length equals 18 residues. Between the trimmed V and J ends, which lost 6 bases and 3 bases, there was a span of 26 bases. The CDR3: CASRAGTRLVVEEETQYF. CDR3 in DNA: TGTGCCAGCAGGGCGGGAACCAGACTAGTGGTGGAGGAAGAGACCCAGTACTTC.

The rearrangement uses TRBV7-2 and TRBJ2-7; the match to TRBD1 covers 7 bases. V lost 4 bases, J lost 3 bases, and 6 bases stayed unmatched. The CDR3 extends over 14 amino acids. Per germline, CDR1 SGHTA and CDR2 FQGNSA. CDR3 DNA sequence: TGTGCCAGCAGCTCAGTAACAGGGGACTACGAGCAGTACTTC. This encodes CASSSVTGDYEQYF.

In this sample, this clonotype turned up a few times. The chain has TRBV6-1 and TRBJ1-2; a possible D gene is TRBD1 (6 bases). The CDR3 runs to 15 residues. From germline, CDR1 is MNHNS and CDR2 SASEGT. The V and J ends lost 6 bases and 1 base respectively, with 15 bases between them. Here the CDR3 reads CASRKSGTHNYGYTF. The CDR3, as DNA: TGTGCCAGCAGGAAATCCGGGACACATAACTATGGCTACACCTTC.

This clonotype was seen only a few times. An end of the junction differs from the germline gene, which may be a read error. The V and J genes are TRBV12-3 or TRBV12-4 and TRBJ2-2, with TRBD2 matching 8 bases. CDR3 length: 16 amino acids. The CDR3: CASSLAGGANTGELFF. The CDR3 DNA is TGTGCCAGCAGTCTAGCGGGCGGGGCGAACACCGGGGAGCTGTTTTTT.

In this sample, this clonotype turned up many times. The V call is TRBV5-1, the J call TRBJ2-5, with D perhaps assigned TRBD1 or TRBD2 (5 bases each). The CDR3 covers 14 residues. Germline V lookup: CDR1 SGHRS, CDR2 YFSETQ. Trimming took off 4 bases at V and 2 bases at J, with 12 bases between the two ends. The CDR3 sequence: CASSPEGRQETQYF. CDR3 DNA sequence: TGCGCCAGCAGCCCTGAGGGACGGCAAGAGACCCAGTACTTC.

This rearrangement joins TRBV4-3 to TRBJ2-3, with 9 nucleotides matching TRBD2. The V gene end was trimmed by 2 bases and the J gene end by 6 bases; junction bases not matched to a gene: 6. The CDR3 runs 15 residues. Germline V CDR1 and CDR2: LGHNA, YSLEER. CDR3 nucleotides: TGCGCCAGCAGCCAATTGACTAGCGGAGAGGATACGCAGTATTTT. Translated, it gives CASSQLTSGEDTQYF.

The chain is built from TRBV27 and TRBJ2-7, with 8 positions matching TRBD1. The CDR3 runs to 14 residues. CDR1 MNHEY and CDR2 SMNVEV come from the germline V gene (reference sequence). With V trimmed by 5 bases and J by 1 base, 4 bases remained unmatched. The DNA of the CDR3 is TGTGCCAGCAGTAGACAGGGGTTATCCTACGAGCAGTACTTC. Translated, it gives CASSRQGLSYEQYF.

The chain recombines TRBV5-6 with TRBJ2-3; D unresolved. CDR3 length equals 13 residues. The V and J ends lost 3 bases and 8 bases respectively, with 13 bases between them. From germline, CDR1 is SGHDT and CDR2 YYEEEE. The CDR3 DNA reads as TGTGCCAGCAGCTCCAGACTCGGTGCTACGCAGTATTTT. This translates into CASSSRLGATQYF.

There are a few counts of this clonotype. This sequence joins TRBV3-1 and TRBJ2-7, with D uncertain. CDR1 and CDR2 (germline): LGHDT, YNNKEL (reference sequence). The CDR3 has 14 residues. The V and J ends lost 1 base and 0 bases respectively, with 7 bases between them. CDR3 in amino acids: CASSQGHNSYEQYF. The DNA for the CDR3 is TGTGCCAGCAGCCAAGGGCACAACTCCTACGAGCAGTACTTC.